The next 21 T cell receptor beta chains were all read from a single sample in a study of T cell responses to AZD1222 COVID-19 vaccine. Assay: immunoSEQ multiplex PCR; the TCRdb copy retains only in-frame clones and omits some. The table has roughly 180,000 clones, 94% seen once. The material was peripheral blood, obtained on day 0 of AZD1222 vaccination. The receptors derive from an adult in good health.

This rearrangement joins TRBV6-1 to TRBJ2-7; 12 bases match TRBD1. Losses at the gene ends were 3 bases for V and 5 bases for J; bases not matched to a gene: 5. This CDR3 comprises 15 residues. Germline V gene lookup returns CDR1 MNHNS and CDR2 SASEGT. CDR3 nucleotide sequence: TGTGCCAGCAGTGAGAAAGGGACAGGGGGCAACGAGCAGTACTTC. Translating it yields CASSEKGTGGNEQYF.

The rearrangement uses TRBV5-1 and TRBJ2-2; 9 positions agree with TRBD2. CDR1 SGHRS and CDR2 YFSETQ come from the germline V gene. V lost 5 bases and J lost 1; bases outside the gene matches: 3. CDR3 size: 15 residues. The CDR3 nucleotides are TGCGCCAGCAGAGGACTAGCGCGGAACACCGGGGAGCTGTTTTTT. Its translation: CASRGLARNTGELFF. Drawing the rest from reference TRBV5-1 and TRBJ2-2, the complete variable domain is KAGVTQTPRYLIKTRGQQVTLSCSPISGHRSVSWYQQTPGQGLQFLFEYFSETQRNKGNFPGRFSGRQFSNSRSEMNVSTLELGDSALYLCASRGLARNTGELFFGEGSRLTVL.

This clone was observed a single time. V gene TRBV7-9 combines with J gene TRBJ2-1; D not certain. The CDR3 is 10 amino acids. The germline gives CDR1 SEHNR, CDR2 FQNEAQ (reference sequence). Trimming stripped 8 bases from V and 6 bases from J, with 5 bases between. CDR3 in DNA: TGTGCCAGCCAGACCAATGAGCAGTTCTTC. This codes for CASQTNEQFF.

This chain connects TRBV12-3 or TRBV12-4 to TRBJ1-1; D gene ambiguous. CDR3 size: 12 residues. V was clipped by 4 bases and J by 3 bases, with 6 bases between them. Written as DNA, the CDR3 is TGTGCCAGCAGTTCCCAGTACACTGAAGCTTTCTTT. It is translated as CASSSQYTEAFF.

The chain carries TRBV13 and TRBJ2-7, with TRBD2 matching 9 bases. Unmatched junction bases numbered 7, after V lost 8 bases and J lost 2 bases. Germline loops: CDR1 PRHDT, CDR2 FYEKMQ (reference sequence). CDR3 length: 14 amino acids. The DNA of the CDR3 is TGTGCCAGCCACGGGAGCGGGGGGCCCTACGAGCAGTACTTC. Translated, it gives CASHGSGGPYEQYF.

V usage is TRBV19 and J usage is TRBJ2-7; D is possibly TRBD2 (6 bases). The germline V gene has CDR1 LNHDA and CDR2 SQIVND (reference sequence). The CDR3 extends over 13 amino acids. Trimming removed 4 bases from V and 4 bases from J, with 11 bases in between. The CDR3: CASSTAGGYEQYF. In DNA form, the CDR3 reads TGTGCCAGTAGTACTGCAGGAGGGTACGAGCAGTACTTC.

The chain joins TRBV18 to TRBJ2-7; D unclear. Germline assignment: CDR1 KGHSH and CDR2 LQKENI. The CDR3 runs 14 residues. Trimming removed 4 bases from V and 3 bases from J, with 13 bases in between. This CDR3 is CASSQWAQNYEQYF. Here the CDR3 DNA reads TGTGCCAGCTCACAATGGGCACAGAACTACGAGCAGTACTTC. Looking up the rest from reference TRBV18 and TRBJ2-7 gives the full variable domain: NAGVMQNPRHLVRRRGQEARLRCSPMKGHSHVYWYRQLPEEGLKFMVYLQKENIIDESGMPKERFSAEFPKEGPSILRIQQVVRGDSAAYFCASSQWAQNYEQYFGPGTRLTVT.

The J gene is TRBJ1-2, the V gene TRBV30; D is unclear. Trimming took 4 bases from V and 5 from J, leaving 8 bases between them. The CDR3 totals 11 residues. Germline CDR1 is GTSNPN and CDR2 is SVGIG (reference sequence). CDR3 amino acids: CAWTRTYGYTF. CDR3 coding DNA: TGTGCCTGGACTAGGACGTATGGCTACACCTTC.

The CDR3 bases are TGTGCCAGCACCGCGGGATCCAGCTCCTACGAGCAGTACTTC. Protein: CASTAGSSSYEQYF. J is TRBJ2-7 and V is TRBV5-4, with D maybe TRBD2 (6 bases). The germline V gene has CDR1 SGHNT and CDR2 YYREEE (reference sequence). Trimming took off 6 bases at V and 0 bases at J, with 13 bases between the two ends. The CDR3 is 14 amino acids.

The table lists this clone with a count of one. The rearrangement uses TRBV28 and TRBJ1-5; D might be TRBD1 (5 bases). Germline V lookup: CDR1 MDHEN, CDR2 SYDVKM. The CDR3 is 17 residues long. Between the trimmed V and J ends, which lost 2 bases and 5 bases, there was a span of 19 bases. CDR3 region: CASSLPGRDLRDQPQHF. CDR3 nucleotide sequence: TGTGCCAGCAGTTTACCGGGCCGGGACCTCAGGGATCAGCCCCAGCATTTT. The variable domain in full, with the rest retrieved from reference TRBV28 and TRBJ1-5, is DVKVTQSSRYLVKRTGEKVFLECVQDMDHENMFWYRQDPGLGLRLIYFSYDVKMKEKGDIPEGYSVSREKKERFSLILESASTNQTSMYLCASSLPGRDLRDQPQHFGDGTRLSIL.

The CDR3 DNA reads as TGCGCCAGCAGCTTTCGAGTTGTGGAGGGCAGCACAGATACGCAGTATTTT. Protein: CASSFRVVEGSTDTQYF. The rearrangement uses TRBV5-1 and TRBJ2-3; D is perhaps TRBD2 (6 bases). Germline assignment: CDR1 SGHRS and CDR2 YFSETQ. V dropped 2 bases and J dropped 0 bases, with 16 bases sitting between them. This CDR3 comprises 17 residues.

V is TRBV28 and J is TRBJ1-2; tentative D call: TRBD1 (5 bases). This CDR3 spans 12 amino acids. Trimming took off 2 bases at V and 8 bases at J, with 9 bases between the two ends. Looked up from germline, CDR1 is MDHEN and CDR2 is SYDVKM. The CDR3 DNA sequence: TGTGCCAGCAGTTTAGGACAAATGGGCTACACCTTC. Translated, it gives CASSLGQMGYTF.

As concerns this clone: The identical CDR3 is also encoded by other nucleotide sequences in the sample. The DNA of the CDR3 is TGTGCCAGCAGTTTAGTGGGGGCGGCTTTCTTT. It specifies CASSLVGAAFF. The chain carries TRBV12-3 or TRBV12-4 and TRBJ1-1; perhaps TRBD1 as D (6 bases). The CDR3 is 11 residues long. The V and J ends lost 1 base and 11 bases respectively, with 8 bases between them.

The CDR3 reads CASSQQRGVQETQYF. The DNA for the CDR3 is TGTGCCAGCAGCCAACAGCGGGGGGTTCAAGAGACCCAGTACTTC. This chain joins TRBV5-4 and TRBJ2-5, with 9 bases that match TRBD2. Trimming at V came to 4 bases and at J to 2 bases, leaving 6 bases not matched to a gene. This CDR3 comprises 15 residues. Germline loops: CDR1 SGHNT, CDR2 YYREEE (reference sequence).

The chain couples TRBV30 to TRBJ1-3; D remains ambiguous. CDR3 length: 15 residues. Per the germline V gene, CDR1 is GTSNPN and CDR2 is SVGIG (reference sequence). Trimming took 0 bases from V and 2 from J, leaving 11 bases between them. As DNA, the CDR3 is TGTGCCTGGAGTGTAAAAGGGATTACTGGAAACACCATATATTTT. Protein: CAWSVKGITGNTIYF. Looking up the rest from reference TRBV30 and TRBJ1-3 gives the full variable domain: SQTIHQWPATLVQPVGSPLSLECTVEGTSNPNLYWYRQAAGRGLQLLFYSVGIGQISSEVPQNLSASRPQDRQFILSSKKLLLSDSGFYLCAWSVKGITGNTIYFGEGSWLTVV.

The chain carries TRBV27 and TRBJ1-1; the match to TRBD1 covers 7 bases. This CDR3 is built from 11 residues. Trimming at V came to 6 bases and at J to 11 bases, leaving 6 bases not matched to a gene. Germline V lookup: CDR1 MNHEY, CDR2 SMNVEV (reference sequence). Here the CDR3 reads CASRLQGNAFF. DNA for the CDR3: TGTGCCAGCAGACTACAGGGGAACGCTTTCTTT.

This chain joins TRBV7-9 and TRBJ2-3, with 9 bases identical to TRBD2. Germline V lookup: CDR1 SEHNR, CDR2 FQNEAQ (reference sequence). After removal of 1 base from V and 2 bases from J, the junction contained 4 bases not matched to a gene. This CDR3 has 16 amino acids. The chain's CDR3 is CASSLGLAGNTDTQYF. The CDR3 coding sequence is TGTGCCAGCAGCTTAGGGCTAGCGGGAAACACAGATACGCAGTATTTT.

Written as DNA, the CDR3 is TGTGCCGGAGGGGACAGGGCCTACGAGCAGTACTTC. Encoded protein: CAGGDRAYEQYF. The chain is built from TRBV2 and TRBJ2-7; 9 nucleotides line up with TRBD1. This CDR3 comprises 12 residues. CDR1 and CDR2 (germline): SNHLY, FYNNEI. The V segment lost 11 bases and the J segment 2 bases; nucleotides outside the gene matches: 4.

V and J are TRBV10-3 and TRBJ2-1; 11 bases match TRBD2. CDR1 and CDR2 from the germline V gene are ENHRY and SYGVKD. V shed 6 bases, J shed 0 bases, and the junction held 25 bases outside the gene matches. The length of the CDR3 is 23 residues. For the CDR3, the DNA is TGTGCCATCAGGGGGACCCCGATGCGGCCGGGACTAGCGGCCCACAGCTCCTACAATGAGCAGTTCTTC. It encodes CAIRGTPMRPGLAAHSSYNEQFF.

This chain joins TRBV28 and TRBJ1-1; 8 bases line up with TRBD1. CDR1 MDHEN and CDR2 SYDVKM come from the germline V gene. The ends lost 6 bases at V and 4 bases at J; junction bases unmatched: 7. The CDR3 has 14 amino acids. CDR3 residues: CASSLDRGGTEAFF. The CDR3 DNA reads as TGTGCCAGCAGCCTAGACAGGGGAGGCACTGAAGCTTTCTTT.

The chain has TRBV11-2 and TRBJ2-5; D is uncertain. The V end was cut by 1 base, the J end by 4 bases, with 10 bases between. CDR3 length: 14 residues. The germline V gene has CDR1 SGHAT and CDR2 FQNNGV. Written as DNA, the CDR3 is TGTGCCAGCAGCTTAGGGTCACATTTAGAGACCCAGTACTTC. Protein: CASSLGSHLETQYF.